What follows are 17 T cell receptor beta chains derived from one specimen sequenced in a study of shared clonotypes between healthy human individuals. TCRdb's table, derived via immunoSEQ multiplex PCR, lists solely in-frame clones and lacks some. This table holds some 2,500,000 clones, over 85% found once. Source material: naive CD4+ T cells from PBMCs. As for subset: CD45RA+ positively selected. These receptors came from a man aged 18 to 30 in good health. Some clones in this sample may be carry-over from other donors' samples.

The chain has TRBV7-8 and TRBJ2-5; 8 positions agree with TRBD2. This CDR3 has 15 residues. Losses at the gene ends were 4 bases for V and 5 bases for J; bases not matched to a gene: 9. CDR1 SGHVS and CDR2 FQNEAQ come from the germline V gene. CDR3 residues: CASSYGLATWETQYF. CDR3 sequence (DNA): TGTGCCAGCAGCTATGGACTAGCAACCTGGGAGACCCAGTACTTC.

V gene TRBV5-6 combines with J gene TRBJ2-5, with D tentatively TRBD1 or TRBD2 (5 bases each). Germline lookup yields CDR1 SGHDT and CDR2 YYEEEE. The CDR3 runs 14 residues. V lost 5 bases and J 1 base, leaving 12 bases between the germline ends. The CDR3 region is CASSWGWVQETQYF. The CDR3, as DNA: TGTGCCAGCAGTTGGGGGTGGGTCCAAGAGACCCAGTACTTC.

The chain recombines TRBV9 with TRBJ2-3; D is perhaps TRBD2 (6 bases). The V and J ends lost 0 bases and 2 bases respectively, with 13 bases between them. CDR1 and CDR2 (germline): SGDLS, YYNGEE. CDR3 length equals 16 residues. The CDR3 DNA is TGTGCCAGCAGCGTAGCACTCGCGGGAAACACAGATACGCAGTATTTT. Amino acid sequence: CASSVALAGNTDTQYF.

In the case of this clone: Other DNA sequences in the same sample also yield this CDR3. J is TRBJ1-2 and V is TRBV7-6; 10 positions match TRBD1. The V gene end was trimmed by 4 bases and the J gene end by 2 bases; junction bases not matched to a gene: 1. The germline gives CDR1 SGHVS, CDR2 FNYEAQ. The CDR3 length is 14 residues. DNA for the CDR3: TGTGCCAGCAGCTCGGGACAGGGGAACTATGGCTACACCTTC. Protein sequence: CASSSGQGNYGYTF.

V gene TRBV28 combines with J gene TRBJ2-5; D remains ambiguous. V dropped 7 bases and J dropped 1 base, with 10 bases sitting between them. Germline values: CDR1 MDHEN, CDR2 SYDVKM. This CDR3 has 13 amino acids. CDR3 amino acids: CASTTPPQETQYF. The CDR3 DNA reads TGTGCCAGCACCACACCCCCCCAAGAGACCCAGTACTTC.

This chain links TRBV2 with TRBJ2-7; D is perhaps TRBD2 (6 bases). V dropped 6 bases and J dropped 0 bases, with 9 bases sitting between them. Germline V gives CDR1 SNHLY, CDR2 FYNNEI. This CDR3 comprises 13 residues. DNA of the CDR3: TGTGCCAGCAGCGGGACTTACTCCTACGAGCAGTACTTC. Its protein is CASSGTYSYEQYF.

This clone was seen only once. The chain links TRBV29-1 to TRBJ2-2; TRBD1 aligns across 8 bases. There are 15 residues in the CDR3. V trimming: 3 bases; J trimming: 5 bases; junction bases outside the gene matches: 8. Germline V gives CDR1 SQVTM, CDR2 ANQGSEA. CDR3 loop: CSVEKTRGQTGELFF. CDR3 sequence (DNA): TGCAGCGTTGAGAAAACCAGGGGGCAGACCGGGGAGCTGTTTTTT.

The rearrangement links TRBV6-1 to TRBJ2-2; D is perhaps TRBD1 (5 bases). Germline-derived CDR1 and CDR2 are MNHNS and SASEGT. This CDR3 is built from 19 residues. V was pared by 1 base and J by 0 bases, with 18 bases between. CDR3 DNA: TGTGCCAGCAGTGAAGAACGGAAAAGCCAGGGTTCGAACACCGGGGAGCTGTTTTTT. This sequence encodes CASSEERKSQGSNTGELFF.

This clone appeared once. Here the CDR3 reads CASSLGRNQAAQYF. DNA of the CDR3: TGTGCCAGCAGCTTAGGTAGGAACCAAGCGGCGCAGTATTTT. The chain couples TRBV7-9 to TRBJ2-3; TRBD2 is a possible D gene (5 bases). The V end was cut by 1 base, the J end by 10 bases, with 15 bases between. The CDR3 is 14 amino acids. Germline lookup yields CDR1 SEHNR and CDR2 FQNEAQ (reference sequence).

To note about this clone: Other nucleotide sequences from this sample produce the same CDR3. The chain couples TRBV5-4 to TRBJ2-5; 13 bases are a match to TRBD2. This CDR3 comprises 16 residues. The V and J ends lost 0 bases and 1 base, in that order; junction bases with no gene match: 0. CDR1 and CDR2 (germline): SGHNT, YYREEE (reference sequence). The CDR3 region is CASSLGLAGGQETQYF. The CDR3 nucleotides read TGTGCCAGCAGCTTGGGACTAGCGGGAGGCCAAGAGACCCAGTACTTC.

The chain couples TRBV5-1 to TRBJ2-6, with 8 bases lining up with TRBD1. The CDR3 consists of 18 residues. After removal of 0 bases from V and 0 bases from J, the junction contained 5 bases not matched to a gene. Per the germline V gene, CDR1 is SGHRS and CDR2 is YFSETQ. The CDR3 bases are TGCGCCAGCAGCTTGGAAGACAGGGGTAGCTCTGGGGCCAACGTCCTGACTTTC. It is translated as CASSLEDRGSSGANVLTF.

The chain recombines TRBV28 with TRBJ1-1, with D hard to call. The CDR3 is 14 amino acids. The V end was cut by 5 bases, the J end by 8 bases, with 18 bases between. CDR1 and CDR2 (germline): MDHEN, SYDVKM. CDR3 amino acids: CASSPRRLSSEAFF. DNA of the CDR3: TGTGCCAGCAGTCCCAGGAGACTCTCATCGGAAGCTTTCTTT.

The rearrangement joins TRBV19 to TRBJ2-1; D ambiguous. The germline V gene encodes CDR1 LNHDA and CDR2 SQIVND (reference sequence). The CDR3 runs 14 residues. The germline V and J ends were trimmed by 7 bases and 0 bases, with 10 bases remaining between them. CDR3 protein: CASTPRYSYNEQFF. DNA of the CDR3: TGTGCCAGTACCCCGCGCTACTCCTACAATGAGCAGTTCTTC.

The rearrangement joins TRBV18 to TRBJ1-4, with a possible D match to TRBD1 (6 bases). This CDR3 has 16 residues. Germline V gene lookup returns CDR1 KGHSH and CDR2 LQKENI. The V end lost 3 bases, the J end lost 3 bases, and 14 bases lay between the germline ends. CDR3 sequence reads: CASSPGTTGANEKLFF. CDR3 sequence (DNA): TGTGCCAGCTCACCTGGGACGACAGGAGCTAATGAAAAACTGTTTTTT.

The chain couples TRBV13 to TRBJ2-1; TRBD1 matches at 7 bases. CDR1 and CDR2 from the germline V gene are PRHDT and FYEKMQ (reference sequence). This CDR3 is built from 15 residues. With V trimmed by 2 bases and J by 5 bases, 6 bases remained unmatched. The chain's CDR3 is CASSLPQGSHNEQFF. The CDR3 nucleotides are TGTGCCAGCAGCTTACCACAGGGGTCCCACAATGAGCAGTTCTTC.

The chain couples TRBV19 to TRBJ1-4; D remains ambiguous. The germline gives CDR1 LNHDA, CDR2 SQIVND (reference sequence). The CDR3 extends over 13 amino acids. Trimming took 4 bases from V and 8 from J, leaving 11 bases between them. In nucleotides, the CDR3 is TGTGCCAGTAGTACCGTAAGTGGCGAAAAACTGTTTTTT. This sequence encodes CASSTVSGEKLFF. Drawing the rest from reference TRBV19 and TRBJ1-4, the complete variable domain is DGGITQSPKYLFRKEGQNVTLSCEQNLNHDAMYWYRQDPGQGLRLIYYSQIVNDFQKGDIAEGYSVSREKKESFPLTVTSAQKNPTAFYLCASSTVSGEKLFFGSGTQLSVL.

The rearrangement links TRBV18 to TRBJ1-1; 11 bases line up with TRBD1. V lost 3 bases, J lost 11 bases, and 11 bases stayed unmatched. The CDR3 covers 15 residues. Germline V gives CDR1 KGHSH, CDR2 LQKENI. The CDR3 DNA reads as TGTGCCAGCTCACCTCCCCGGGACAGGGGGATGTCGGCTTTCTTT. Protein product: CASSPPRDRGMSAFF.